This T cell receptor (beta chain) was sequenced in a study of blood T cells in healthy people across ages. Per germline, CDR1 SGHKS and CDR2 YYEKEE (reference sequence). The CDR3 has 14 amino acids. Trimming shortened V by 0 bases and J by 2 bases, and 8 bases separated the two germline ends. This clonotype was picked up many times. Combining a sample-barcoded 5' primer with a J-beta primer mix, a second PCR ran for roughly 6 to 12 cycles. TCRdb used MiXCR to reprocess the 5' RACE reads, holding one entry per CDR3 protein. The data hold about 590,000 distinct CDR3 sequences, with about 28% observed a single time.

This TCR was sampled from an elderly woman in good health. The sample consisted of blood. J is TRBJ1-2 and V is TRBV5-5; D perhaps matches TRBD1 (5 bases). CDR3 nucleotides: TGTGCCAGCAGCTTGGGGTCAGGGAACTATGGCTACACCTTC. It yields the protein CASSLGSGNYGYTF.